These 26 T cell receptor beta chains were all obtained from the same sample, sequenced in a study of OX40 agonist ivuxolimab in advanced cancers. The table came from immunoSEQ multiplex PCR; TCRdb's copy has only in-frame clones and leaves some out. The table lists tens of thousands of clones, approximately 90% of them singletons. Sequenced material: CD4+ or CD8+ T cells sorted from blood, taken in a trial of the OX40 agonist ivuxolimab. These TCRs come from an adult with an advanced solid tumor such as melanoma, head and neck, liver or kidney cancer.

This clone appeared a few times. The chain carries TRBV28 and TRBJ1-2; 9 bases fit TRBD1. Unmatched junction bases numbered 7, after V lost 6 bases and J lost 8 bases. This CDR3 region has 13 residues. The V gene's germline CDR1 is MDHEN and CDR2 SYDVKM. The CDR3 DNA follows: TGTGCCAGCAGGGCACAGGGGGCGCTAGGCTACACCTTC. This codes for CASRAQGALGYTF.

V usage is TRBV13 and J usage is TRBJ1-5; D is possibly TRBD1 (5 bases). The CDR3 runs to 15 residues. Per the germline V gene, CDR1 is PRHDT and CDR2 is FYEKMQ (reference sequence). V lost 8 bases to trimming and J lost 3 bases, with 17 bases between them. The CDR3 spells CASLRRGEPNQPQHF. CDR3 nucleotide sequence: TGTGCCAGCCTCCGGCGGGGGGAACCCAATCAGCCCCAGCATTTT. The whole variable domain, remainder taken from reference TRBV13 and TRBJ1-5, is AAGVIQSPRHLIKEKRETATLKCYPIPRHDTVYWYQQGPGQDPQFLISFYEKMQSDKGSIPDRFSAQQFSDYHSELNMSSLELGDSALYFCASLRRGEPNQPQHFGDGTRLSIL.

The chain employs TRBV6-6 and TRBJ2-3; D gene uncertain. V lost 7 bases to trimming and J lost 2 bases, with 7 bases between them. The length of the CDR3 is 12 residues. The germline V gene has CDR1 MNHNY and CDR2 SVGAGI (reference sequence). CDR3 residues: CASTPATDTQYF. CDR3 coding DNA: TGTGCCAGCACCCCAGCCACAGATACGCAGTATTTT.

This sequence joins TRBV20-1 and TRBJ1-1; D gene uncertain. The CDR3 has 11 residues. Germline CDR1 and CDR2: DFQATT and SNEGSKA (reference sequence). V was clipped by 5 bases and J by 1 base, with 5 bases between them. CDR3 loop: CSAPRNTEAFF. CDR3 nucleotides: TGCAGTGCTCCCCGGAACACTGAAGCTTTCTTT.

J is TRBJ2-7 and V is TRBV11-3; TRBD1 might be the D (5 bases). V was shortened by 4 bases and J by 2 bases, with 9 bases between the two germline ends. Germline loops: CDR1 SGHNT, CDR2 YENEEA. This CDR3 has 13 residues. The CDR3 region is CASSSGFAYEQYF. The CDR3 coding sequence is TGTGCCAGCAGCTCAGGGTTCGCCTACGAGCAGTACTTC.

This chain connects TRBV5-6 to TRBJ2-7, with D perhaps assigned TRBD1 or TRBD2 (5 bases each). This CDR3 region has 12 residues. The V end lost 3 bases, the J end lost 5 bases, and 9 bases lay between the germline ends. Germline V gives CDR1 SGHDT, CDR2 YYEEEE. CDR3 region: CASSSGPDEQYF. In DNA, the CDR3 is TGTGCCAGCAGCTCGGGACCCGACGAGCAGTACTTC.

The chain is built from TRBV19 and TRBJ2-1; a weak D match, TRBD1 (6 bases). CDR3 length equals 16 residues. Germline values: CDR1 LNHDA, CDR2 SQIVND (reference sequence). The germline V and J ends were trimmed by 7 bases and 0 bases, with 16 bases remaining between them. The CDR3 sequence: CASNLGQRSSYNEQFF. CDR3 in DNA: TGTGCCAGTAATCTTGGACAGCGGAGCTCCTACAATGAGCAGTTCTTC. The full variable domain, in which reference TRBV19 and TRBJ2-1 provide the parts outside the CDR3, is DGGITQSPKYLFRKEGQNVTLSCEQNLNHDAMYWYRQDPGQGLRLIYYSQIVNDFQKGDIAEGYSVSREKKESFPLTVTSAQKNPTAFYLCASNLGQRSSYNEQFFGPGTRLTVL.

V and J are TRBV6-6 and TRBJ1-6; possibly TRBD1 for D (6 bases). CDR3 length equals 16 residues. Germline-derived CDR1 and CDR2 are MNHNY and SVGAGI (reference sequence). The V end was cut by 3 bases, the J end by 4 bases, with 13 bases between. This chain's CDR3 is CASSYPAGDYNSPLHF. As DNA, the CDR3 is TGTGCCAGCAGTTATCCGGCAGGGGATTATAATTCACCCCTCCACTTT.

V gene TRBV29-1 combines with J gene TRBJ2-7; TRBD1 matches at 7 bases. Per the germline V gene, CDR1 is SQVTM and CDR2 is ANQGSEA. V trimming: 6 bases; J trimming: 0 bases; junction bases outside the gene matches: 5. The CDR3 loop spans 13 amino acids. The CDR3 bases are TGCAGCGTGATCCGGGACAGCTCCTACGAGCAGTACTTC. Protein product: CSVIRDSSYEQYF.

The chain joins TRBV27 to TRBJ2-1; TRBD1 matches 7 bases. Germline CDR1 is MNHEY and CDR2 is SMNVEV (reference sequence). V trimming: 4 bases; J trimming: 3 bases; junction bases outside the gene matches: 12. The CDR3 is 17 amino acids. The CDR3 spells CASSYRIDRAGYNEQFF. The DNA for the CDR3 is TGTGCCAGCAGTTATCGCATTGACAGGGCCGGCTACAATGAGCAGTTCTTC.

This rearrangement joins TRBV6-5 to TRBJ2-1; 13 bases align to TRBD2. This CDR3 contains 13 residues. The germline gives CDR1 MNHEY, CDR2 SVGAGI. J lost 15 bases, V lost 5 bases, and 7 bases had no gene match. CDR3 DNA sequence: TGTGCCAGCAGTATAACTAGCGGGGGGGCCACGTTCTTC. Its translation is CASSITSGGATFF.

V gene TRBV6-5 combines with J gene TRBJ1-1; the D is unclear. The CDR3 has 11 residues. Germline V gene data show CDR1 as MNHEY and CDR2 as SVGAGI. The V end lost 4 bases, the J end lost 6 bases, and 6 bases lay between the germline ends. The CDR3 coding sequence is TGTGCCAGCAGTTCGACGTCTGAAGCTTTCTTT. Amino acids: CASSSTSEAFF.

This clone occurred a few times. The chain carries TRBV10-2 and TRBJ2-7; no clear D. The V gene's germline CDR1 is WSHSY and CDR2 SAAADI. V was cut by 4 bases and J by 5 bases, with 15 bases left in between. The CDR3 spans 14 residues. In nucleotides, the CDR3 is TGCGCCAGCAGTGCCCTACAGCCAGCCAACGAGCAGTACTTC. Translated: CASSALQPANEQYF.

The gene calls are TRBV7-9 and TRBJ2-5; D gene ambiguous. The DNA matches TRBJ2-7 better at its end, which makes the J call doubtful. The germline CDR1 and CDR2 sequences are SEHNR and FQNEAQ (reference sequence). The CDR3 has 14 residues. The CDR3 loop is CASSLAGNRYEQYF. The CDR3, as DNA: TGTGCCAGCAGCTTAGCAGGAAACCGCTACGAGCAGTACTTC.

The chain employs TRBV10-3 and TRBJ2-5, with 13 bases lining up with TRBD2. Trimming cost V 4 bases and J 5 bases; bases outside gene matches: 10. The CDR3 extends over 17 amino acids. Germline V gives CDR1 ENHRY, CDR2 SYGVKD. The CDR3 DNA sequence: TGTGCCATCAGTGTGGGGGGACTAGCGGGGACTGGGGAGACCCAGTACTTC. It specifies CAISVGGLAGTGETQYF.

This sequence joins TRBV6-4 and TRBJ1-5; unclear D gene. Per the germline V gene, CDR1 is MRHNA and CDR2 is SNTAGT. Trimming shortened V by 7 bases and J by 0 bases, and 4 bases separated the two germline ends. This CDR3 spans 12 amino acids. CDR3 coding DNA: TGTGCCAGCACCCGTAGCAATCAGCCCCAGCATTTT. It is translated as CASTRSNQPQHF.

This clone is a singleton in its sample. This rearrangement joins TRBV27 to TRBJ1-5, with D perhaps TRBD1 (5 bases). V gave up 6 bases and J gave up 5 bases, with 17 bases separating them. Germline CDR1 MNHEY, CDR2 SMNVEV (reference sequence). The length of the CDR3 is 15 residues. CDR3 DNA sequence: TGTGCCAGCAGAATACCCGGGACCTTCGATCAGCCCCAGCATTTT. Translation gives CASRIPGTFDQPQHF.

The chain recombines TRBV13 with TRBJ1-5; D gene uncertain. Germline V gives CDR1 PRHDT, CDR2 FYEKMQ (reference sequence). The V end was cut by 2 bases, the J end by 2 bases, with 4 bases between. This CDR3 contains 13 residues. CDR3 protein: CASSLLGNQPQHF. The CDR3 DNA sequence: TGTGCCAGCAGCTTATTGGGCAATCAGCCCCAGCATTTT.

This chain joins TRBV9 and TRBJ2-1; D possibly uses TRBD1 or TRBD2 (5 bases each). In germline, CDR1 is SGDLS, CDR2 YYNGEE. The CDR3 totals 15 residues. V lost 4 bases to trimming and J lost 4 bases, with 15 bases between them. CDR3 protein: CASSFARGAYNEQFF. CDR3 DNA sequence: TGTGCCAGCAGCTTCGCCCGAGGGGCTTACAATGAGCAGTTCTTC.

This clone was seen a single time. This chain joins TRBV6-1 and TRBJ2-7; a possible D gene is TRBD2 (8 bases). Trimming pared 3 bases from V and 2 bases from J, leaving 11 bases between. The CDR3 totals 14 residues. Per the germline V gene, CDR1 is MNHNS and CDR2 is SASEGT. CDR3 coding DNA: TGTGCCAGCAGTGACGGGAGGGGGCCCTACGAGCAGTACTTC. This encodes CASSDGRGPYEQYF.

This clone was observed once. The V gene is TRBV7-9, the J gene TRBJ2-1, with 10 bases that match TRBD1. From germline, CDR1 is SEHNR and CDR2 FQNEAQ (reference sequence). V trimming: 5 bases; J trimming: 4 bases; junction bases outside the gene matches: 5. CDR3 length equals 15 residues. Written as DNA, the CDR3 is TGTGCCAGCAGCGCGGACAGGGGGAAGTACAATGAGCAGTTCTTC. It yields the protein CASSADRGKYNEQFF.

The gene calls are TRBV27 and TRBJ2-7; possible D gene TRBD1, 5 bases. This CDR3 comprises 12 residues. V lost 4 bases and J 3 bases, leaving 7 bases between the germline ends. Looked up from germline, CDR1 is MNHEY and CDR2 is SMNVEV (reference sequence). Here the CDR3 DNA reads TGTGCCAGCAGTTCAGACAGCTACGAGCAGTACTTC. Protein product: CASSSDSYEQYF.

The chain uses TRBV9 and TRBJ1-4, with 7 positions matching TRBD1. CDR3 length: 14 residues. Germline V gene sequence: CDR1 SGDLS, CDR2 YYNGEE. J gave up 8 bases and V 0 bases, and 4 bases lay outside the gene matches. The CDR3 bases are TGTGCCAGCAGCGTAGAAGGGGGCGAAGAAAAACTGTTTTTT. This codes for CASSVEGGEEKLFF.

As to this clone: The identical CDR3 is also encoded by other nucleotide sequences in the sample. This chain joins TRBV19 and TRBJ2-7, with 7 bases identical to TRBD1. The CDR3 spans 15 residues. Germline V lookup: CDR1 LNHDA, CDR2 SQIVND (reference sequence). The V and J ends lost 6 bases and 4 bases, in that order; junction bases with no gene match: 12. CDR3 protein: CASSPDRDVLYEQYF. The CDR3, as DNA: TGTGCCAGTAGCCCTGACAGGGACGTACTGTACGAGCAGTACTTC.

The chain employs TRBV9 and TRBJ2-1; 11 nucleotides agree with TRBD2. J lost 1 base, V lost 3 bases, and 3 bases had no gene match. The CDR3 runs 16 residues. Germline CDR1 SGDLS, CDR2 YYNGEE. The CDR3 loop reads CASSELAGVSYNEQFF. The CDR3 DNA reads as TGTGCCAGCAGCGAACTAGCGGGGGTGTCCTACAATGAGCAGTTCTTC.

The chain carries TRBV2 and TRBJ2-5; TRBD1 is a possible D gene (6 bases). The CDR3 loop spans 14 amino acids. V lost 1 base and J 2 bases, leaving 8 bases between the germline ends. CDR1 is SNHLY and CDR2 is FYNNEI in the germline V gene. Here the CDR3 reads CASSEEDRQETQYF. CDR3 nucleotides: TGTGCCAGCAGTGAAGAGGACAGACAAGAGACCCAGTACTTC.